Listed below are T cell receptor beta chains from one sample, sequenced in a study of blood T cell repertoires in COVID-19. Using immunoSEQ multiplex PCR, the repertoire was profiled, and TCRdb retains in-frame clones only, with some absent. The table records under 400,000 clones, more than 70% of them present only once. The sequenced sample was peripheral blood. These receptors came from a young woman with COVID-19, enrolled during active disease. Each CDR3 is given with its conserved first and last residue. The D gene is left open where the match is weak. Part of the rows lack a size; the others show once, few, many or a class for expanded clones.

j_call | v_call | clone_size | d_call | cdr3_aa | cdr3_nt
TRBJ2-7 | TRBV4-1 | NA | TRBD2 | CASSQDLAENRYF | TGCGCCAGCAGCCAAGACCTAGCGGAAAATAGGTACTTC
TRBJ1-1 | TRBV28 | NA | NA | CASSLWRQNTEAFF | TGTGCCAGCAGTTTATGGCGTCAGAACACTGAAGCTTTCTTT
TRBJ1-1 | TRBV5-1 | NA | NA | CASRAGIGTEAFF | TGCGCCAGCAGAGCAGGGATAGGCACTGAAGCTTTCTTT
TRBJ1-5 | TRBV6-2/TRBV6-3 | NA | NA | CASSYSNRVGQPQHF | TGTGCCAGCAGTTACTCTAACAGAGTCGGTCAGCCCCAGCATTTT
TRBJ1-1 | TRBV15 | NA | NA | CATSRGGREATEAFF | TGTGCCACCAGCAGAGGGGGGAGGGAGGCCACTGAAGCTTTCTTT
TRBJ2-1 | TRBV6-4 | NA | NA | CASSNTGTNEQFF | TGTGCCAGCAGTAATACAGGGACCAATGAGCAGTTCTTC
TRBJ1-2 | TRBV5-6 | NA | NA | CASSLTGTSFNYGYTF | TGTGCCAGCAGCTTGACAGGGACATCCTTTAACTATGGCTACACCTTC
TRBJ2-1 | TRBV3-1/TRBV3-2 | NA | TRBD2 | CASSIRHGGGNEQFF | TGTGCCAGCAGCATCAGGCATGGGGGGGGAAATGAGCAGTTCTTC
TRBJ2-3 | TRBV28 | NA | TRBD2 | CASRTHGLALGGTDTQYF | TGTGCCAGCAGAACCCATGGACTAGCCCTTGGGGGCACAGATACGCAGTATTTT
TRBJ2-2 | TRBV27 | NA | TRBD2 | CASRSASGGAVTGELFF | TGTGCCAGCAGGAGCGCTAGCGGGGGGGCCGTAACCGGGGAGCTGTTTTTT
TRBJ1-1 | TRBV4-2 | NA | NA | CASSQEQDMPLMNTEAFF | TGTGCCAGCAGCCAAGAACAGGACATGCCCTTAATGAACACTGAAGCTTTCTTT
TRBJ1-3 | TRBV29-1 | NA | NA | CSASQGISSGNTIYF | TGCAGCGCCTCCCAGGGGATAAGCTCTGGAAACACCATATATTTT
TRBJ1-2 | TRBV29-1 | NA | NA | CSVVTNYGYTF | TGCAGCGTTGTAACAAATTATGGCTACACCTTC
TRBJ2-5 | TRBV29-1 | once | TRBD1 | CSVLPPGQGHQETQYF | TGCAGCGTCCTTCCCCCGGGACAGGGCCACCAAGAGACCCAGTACTTC
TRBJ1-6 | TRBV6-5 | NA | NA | CASSPSGGRDSPLHF | TGTGCCAGCAGCCCGTCGGGGGGTCGGGATTCACCCCTCCACTTT
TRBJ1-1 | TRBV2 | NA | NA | CASSVLAGNVNTEAFF | TGTGCCAGCAGTGTGTTAGCAGGGAACGTCAACACTGAAGCTTTCTTT
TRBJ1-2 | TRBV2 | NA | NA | CGGRTGTNYGYTF | TGTGGGGGGCGGACGGGAACTAACTATGGCTACACCTTC
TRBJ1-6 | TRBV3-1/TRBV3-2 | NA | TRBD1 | CASSQETGVDSPLHF | TGTGCCAGCAGCCAGGAGACAGGGGTTGATTCACCCCTCCACTTT
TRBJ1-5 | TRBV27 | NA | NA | CASSSMTGLYSNQPQHF | TGTGCCAGCAGTTCCATGACAGGACTTTATAGCAATCAGCCCCAGCATTTT
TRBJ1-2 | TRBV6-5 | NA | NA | CASSPWDRGAYGYTF | TGTGCCAGCAGTCCTTGGGATCGGGGGGCCTATGGCTACACCTTC
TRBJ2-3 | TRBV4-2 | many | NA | CASSHTVGGEDTQYF | TGTGCCAGCAGCCACACGGTAGGCGGGGAGGATACGCAGTATTTT
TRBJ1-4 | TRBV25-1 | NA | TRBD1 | CASSYRGRANEKLFF | TGTGCCAGCAGTTACAGGGGCAGGGCGAATGAAAAACTGTTTTTT
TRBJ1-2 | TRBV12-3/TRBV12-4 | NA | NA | CASRRVGGGYTF | TGTGCCAGCAGGCGGGTGGGCGGTGGCTACACCTTC
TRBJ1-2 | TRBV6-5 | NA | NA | CASYSTGALFYGYTF | TGTGCCAGTTACTCGACAGGAGCACTATTCTATGGCTACACCTTC
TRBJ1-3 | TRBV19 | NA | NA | CASSIVSGNTIYF | TGTGCCAGTAGTATTGTGAGTGGAAACACCATATATTTT
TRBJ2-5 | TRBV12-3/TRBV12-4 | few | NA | CASRTLGGTQYF | TGTGCCAGCAGAACTCTAGGGGGGACCCAGTACTTC
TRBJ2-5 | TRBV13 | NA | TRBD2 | CASSARTSGEETQYF | TGTGCCAGCAGCGCCCGGACTAGCGGAGAAGAGACCCAGTACTTC